One and the same sample provided the 28 T cell receptor beta chains below, sequenced in a study of blood T cell repertoires in COVID-19. Profiled with immunoSEQ multiplex PCR; TCRdb holds only in-frame clones, not every one. The table shows 290,000 or so clones, with roughly 89% occurring only once. The sample was PBMCs or T cells enriched from blood (not recorded which). The source of these receptors is a woman between 18 and 29 years old with acute COVID-19.

This clone turned up a few times. The chain recombines TRBV7-2 with TRBJ1-6, with D uncertain. Germline V CDR1 and CDR2: SGHTA, FQGNSA. This CDR3 comprises 14 residues. Trimming shortened V by 5 bases and J by 7 bases, and 12 bases separated the two germline ends. CDR3 nucleotide sequence: TGTGCCAGCAGCGACCCCTACAGAAATTCACCCCTCCACTTT. As protein: CASSDPYRNSPLHF.

DNA of the CDR3: TGTGCCAGCAGCGTAGGTCCCGGGACAGGGAACGAGCAGTACTTC. This gives the protein CASSVGPGTGNEQYF. The rearrangement links TRBV9 to TRBJ2-7, with 9 bases aligning to TRBD1. This CDR3 contains 15 residues. From germline, CDR1 is SGDLS and CDR2 YYNGEE. With V trimmed by 0 bases and J by 5 bases, 6 bases remained unmatched.

This chain uses TRBV2 with TRBJ2-7, with 14 bases lining up with TRBD2. The CDR3 has 15 amino acids. In germline, CDR1 is SNHLY, CDR2 FYNNEI. J gave up 2 bases and V 3 bases, and 0 bases lay outside the gene matches. The CDR3 loop is CASSETSGRAYEQYF. In DNA form, the CDR3 reads TGTGCCAGCAGTGAGACTAGCGGGAGGGCCTACGAGCAGTACTTC.

The DNA of the CDR3 is TGTGCCAGTACGACAGGGGTCACGCAGTATTTT. It encodes CASTTGVTQYF. This chain connects TRBV28 to TRBJ2-3, with 8 bases that match TRBD1. V shed 9 bases, J shed 9 bases, and the junction held 5 bases outside the gene matches. The CDR3 has 11 residues. Germline CDR1 is MDHEN and CDR2 is SYDVKM. Filled out from reference TRBV28 and TRBJ2-3, the complete variable domain reads DVKVTQSSRYLVKRTGEKVFLECVQDMDHENMFWYRQDPGLGLRLIYFSYDVKMKEKGDIPEGYSVSREKKERFSLILESASTNQTSMYLCASTTGVTQYFGPGTRLTVL.

The gene calls are TRBV3-1 (or the pseudogene TRBV3-2) and TRBJ1-2; maybe TRBD1 (5 bases). The CDR3 length is 13 residues. V was shortened by 4 bases and J by 8 bases, with 14 bases between the two germline ends. The germline gives CDR1 LGHDT, CDR2 YNNKEL (reference sequence). The CDR3 region has the DNA TGTGCCAGCAGCCCCGACGGGGGGGAAGGCTACACCTTC. The encoded protein is CASSPDGGEGYTF.

The chain carries TRBV10-3 and TRBJ1-5, with D uncertain. Trimming cost V 4 bases and J 1 base, with 8 bases left between them. CDR3 length equals 14 residues. Looked up from germline, CDR1 is ENHRY and CDR2 is SYGVKD. The CDR3 DNA follows: TGTGCCATCAGTGGGGAGGGCAGCAATCAGCCCCAGCATTTT. Protein: CAISGEGSNQPQHF.

The rearrangement joins TRBV29-1 to TRBJ1-1; the match to TRBD1 covers 9 bases. The CDR3 spans 14 residues. Per the germline V gene, CDR1 is SQVTM and CDR2 is ANQGSEA. Unmatched junction bases numbered 12, after V lost 7 bases and J lost 6 bases. The CDR3 here is CSALFPGQGPEAFF. The DNA of the CDR3 is TGCAGCGCCCTCTTTCCGGGACAGGGCCCTGAAGCTTTCTTT.

The chain carries TRBV7-8 and TRBJ2-7; the match to TRBD1 covers 7 bases. Per germline, CDR1 SGHVS and CDR2 FQNEAQ. The CDR3 extends over 16 amino acids. Germline trimming cut 3 bases from V and 2 bases from J; bases unmatched to any gene: 10. The CDR3 DNA sequence: TGTGCCAGCAGCTTGGGGATACAGGGGTGGGCCTACGAGCAGTACTTC. Its protein is CASSLGIQGWAYEQYF.

This clone was seen a single time. The chain combines TRBV4-1 with TRBJ1-2; TRBD1 matches 8 bases. V trimming: 5 bases; J trimming: 6 bases; junction bases outside the gene matches: 8. The CDR3 consists of 14 residues. Germline assignment: CDR1 MGHRA and CDR2 YSYEKL. CDR3: CASSSPDREDGYTF. The CDR3 DNA sequence: TGCGCCAGCAGCTCCCCGGACAGGGAGGATGGCTACACCTTC.

The chain uses TRBV6-1 and TRBJ2-1, with 7 bases that match TRBD2. This CDR3 has 18 residues. From germline, CDR1 is MNHNS and CDR2 SASEGT. J was trimmed by 4 bases and V by 1 base; bases with no gene match: 13. CDR3 in amino acids: CASSEGTLLGGLYNEQFF. The CDR3 DNA is TGTGCCAGCAGTGAAGGAACCCTTCTTGGGGGACTATACAATGAGCAGTTCTTC.

The chain is built from TRBV9 and TRBJ2-1; 8 nucleotides match TRBD2. Losses at the gene ends were 3 bases for V and 6 bases for J; bases not matched to a gene: 5. This CDR3 contains 14 residues. Germline V gene lookup returns CDR1 SGDLS and CDR2 YYNGEE. CDR3 region: CASSESGRVNEQFF. CDR3 DNA: TGTGCCAGCAGCGAAAGCGGGAGAGTCAATGAGCAGTTCTTC.

The J gene is TRBJ1-2, the V gene TRBV3-1 (or the pseudogene TRBV3-2); maybe TRBD1 (6 bases). The CDR3 has 17 amino acids. Germline V gene lookup returns CDR1 LGHDT and CDR2 YNNKEL (reference sequence). V was clipped by 2 bases and J by 2 bases, with 18 bases between them. In nucleotides, the CDR3 is TGTGCCAGCAGCCAATCATCGGTGGCAGGGGCGAACTATGGCTACACCTTC. Protein product: CASSQSSVAGANYGYTF.

The chain is built from TRBV2 and TRBJ2-6, with TRBD1 identical over 10 bases. V dropped 3 bases and J dropped 2; count of bases not matched to a gene: 4. In germline, CDR1 is SNHLY, CDR2 FYNNEI. This CDR3 has 17 amino acids. The CDR3 sequence is CASSDETGGAGANVLTF. The CDR3 DNA reads TGTGCCAGCAGTGACGAGACAGGGGGCGCTGGGGCCAACGTCCTGACTTTC.

V usage is TRBV13 and J usage is TRBJ2-7; a weak D match, TRBD2 (5 bases). This CDR3 has 15 residues. The germline V gene encodes CDR1 PRHDT and CDR2 FYEKMQ (reference sequence). The V end was cut by 2 bases, the J end by 1 base, with 12 bases between. The CDR3 sequence is CASSLSSGVSYEQYF. In DNA form, the CDR3 reads TGTGCCAGCAGCTTATCCTCCGGGGTGTCCTACGAGCAGTACTTC.

This chain links TRBV25-1 with TRBJ2-1, with 9 bases matching TRBD2. With V trimmed by 6 bases and J by 8 bases, 14 bases remained unmatched. CDR3 length: 16 residues. The germline gives CDR1 MGHDK, CDR2 SYGVNS. Written as DNA, the CDR3 is TGTGCCAGCAGCCTCAGGGCTGGGACTAGCATAGATGAGCAGTTCTTC. Residues: CASSLRAGTSIDEQFF.

V and J are TRBV3-1 (or the pseudogene TRBV3-2) and TRBJ1-2; 8 bases fit TRBD1. Germline CDR1 and CDR2: LGHDT and YNNKEL (reference sequence). CDR3 length equals 19 residues. Trimming cost V 0 bases and J 8 bases; bases outside gene matches: 20. The CDR3 DNA is TGTGCCAGCAGCCAAGATCCGTGGATTAGACAGGGGATTGTGTGGGGCTACACCTTC. Amino acid sequence: CASSQDPWIRQGIVWGYTF.

The chain is built from TRBV7-2 and TRBJ1-2, with TRBD1 matching 7 bases. V dropped 4 bases and J dropped 4; count of bases not matched to a gene: 12. The length of the CDR3 is 16 residues. CDR1 SGHTA and CDR2 FQGNSA come from the germline V gene. The CDR3 loop is CASSSQRDSVFYGYTF. CDR3 bases: TGTGCCAGCAGCTCGCAAAGGGACAGCGTCTTCTATGGCTACACCTTC. Using reference TRBV7-2 and TRBJ1-2 for the parts outside the CDR3, the full variable domain is GAGVSQSPSNKVTEKGKDVELRCDPISGHTALYWYRQSLGQGLEFLIYFQGNSAPDKSGLPSDRFSAERTGGSVSTLTIQRTQQEDSAVYLCASSSQRDSVFYGYTFGSGTRLTVV.

J is TRBJ1-2 and V is TRBV5-6, with D uncertain. The germline V gene has CDR1 SGHDT and CDR2 YYEEEE. The V gene lost 2 bases and the J gene lost 3 bases, with 11 bases spanning the gap. The CDR3 is 14 amino acids. The CDR3: CASSLSAGYYGYTF. The CDR3 DNA reads as TGTGCCAGCAGCTTATCAGCGGGGTACTATGGCTACACCTTC.

The chain recombines TRBV27 with TRBJ2-3, with a tentative D call TRBD2 (5 bases). The CDR3 loop spans 15 amino acids. Germline assignment: CDR1 MNHEY and CDR2 SMNVEV (reference sequence). Between the trimmed V and J ends, which lost 1 base and 0 bases, there was a span of 8 bases. CDR3 nucleotides: TGTGCCAGCAGTTTATTAGCGTTCAGCACAGATACGCAGTATTTT. Its translation is CASSLLAFSTDTQYF.

This chain joins TRBV28 and TRBJ2-7; 7 bases agree with TRBD1. Germline V gives CDR1 MDHEN, CDR2 SYDVKM. The CDR3 contains 14 residues. The V and J ends lost 8 bases and 0 bases, in that order; junction bases with no gene match: 7. The CDR3 is CASSPYRGSYEQYF. CDR3 DNA sequence: TGTGCCAGCTCCCCTTACAGGGGCTCCTACGAGCAGTACTTC.

This chain joins TRBV28 and TRBJ2-2; possibly TRBD1 for D (6 bases). Germline V gives CDR1 MDHEN, CDR2 SYDVKM. Trimming stripped 3 bases from V and 3 bases from J, with 20 bases between. The CDR3 covers 18 residues. The CDR3 DNA reads TGTGCCAGCAGTTTCCCCTCGAGACAGGATCGGTACACCGGGGAGCTGTTTTTT. Its protein is CASSFPSRQDRYTGELFF.

The rearrangement links TRBV9 to TRBJ2-3; 12 bases line up with TRBD2. V lost 4 bases and J lost 5; bases outside the gene matches: 11. CDR3 length equals 17 residues. Germline values: CDR1 SGDLS, CDR2 YYNGEE. This CDR3 reads CASSLAPLAGGVDTQYF. CDR3 DNA sequence: TGTGCCAGCAGCCTAGCCCCACTAGCGGGAGGTGTAGATACGCAGTATTTT. Supplemented by reference TRBV9 and TRBJ2-3, the full variable domain reads DSGVTQTPKHLITATGQRVTLRCSPRSGDLSVYWYQQSLDQGLQFLIQYYNGEERAKGNILERFSAQQFPDLHSELNLSSLELGDSALYFCASSLAPLAGGVDTQYFGPGTRLTVL.

The V gene is TRBV6-5, the J gene TRBJ2-1, with TRBD1 as a possible D gene (5 bases). The ends were cut back, 8 bases at V and 5 bases at J, with 13 bases in the middle. The CDR3 length is 13 residues. CDR1 MNHEY and CDR2 SVGAGI come from the germline V gene. The CDR3 DNA sequence: TGTGCCAGCCGTAGGGGTTCGAACAATGAGCAGTTCTTC. Amino acids: CASRRGSNNEQFF.

J is TRBJ2-1 and V is TRBV5-1, with 10 positions matching TRBD2. The ends lost 2 bases at V and 6 bases at J; junction bases unmatched: 5. The CDR3 totals 15 residues. Looked up from germline, CDR1 is SGHRS and CDR2 is YFSETQ. This chain's CDR3 is CASSFLAGVGNEQFF. CDR3 DNA: TGCGCCAGCAGCTTCCTAGCGGGAGTGGGCAATGAGCAGTTCTTC.

The V and J genes are TRBV2 and TRBJ2-7; 14 positions agree with TRBD2. Germline-derived CDR1 and CDR2 are SNHLY and FYNNEI. The length of the CDR3 is 14 residues. J was trimmed by 6 bases and V by 6 bases; bases with no gene match: 4. CDR3 amino acids: CASRGTSGRSEQYF. The DNA for the CDR3 is TGTGCCAGCAGGGGGACTAGCGGGAGAAGCGAGCAGTACTTC.

The chain uses TRBV7-2 and TRBJ1-2; 8 positions match TRBD1. Germline CDR1 SGHTA, CDR2 FQGNSA. CDR3 length equals 16 residues. V was pared by 3 bases and J by 8 bases, with 14 bases of the junction left unmatched. CDR3 protein: CASSFGGTGIVGGYTF. The DNA for the CDR3 is TGTGCCAGCAGCTTTGGCGGGACAGGAATCGTCGGGGGCTACACCTTC.

The chain joins TRBV5-1 to TRBJ2-1, with 8 bases fitting TRBD2. Germline CDR1 is SGHRS and CDR2 is YFSETQ. CDR3 size: 19 residues. After removal of 4 bases from V and 6 bases from J, the junction contained 21 bases not matched to a gene. The CDR3 nucleotides read TGCGCCAGCAGCCTCCCGTCCAGGGAACAGCGGGAGTTAGGCAATGAGCAGTTCTTC. It specifies CASSLPSREQRELGNEQFF.

The chain combines TRBV25-1 with TRBJ2-7, with TRBD2 identical over 10 bases. This CDR3 spans 15 amino acids. Unmatched junction bases numbered 7, after V lost 8 bases and J lost 0 bases. The V gene's germline CDR1 is MGHDK and CDR2 SYGVNS. Written as DNA, the CDR3 is TGTGCCAGCTCCTATGGGACTAGCGACTCCTACGAGCAGTACTTC. Translation gives CASSYGTSDSYEQYF.